A single sample gave rise to the 14 T cell receptor beta chains below, sequenced in a study of blood T cell repertoires in COVID-19. Profiled with immunoSEQ multiplex PCR; TCRdb holds only in-frame clones, not every one. The sample lists some 190,000 clones; approximately 84% were seen once. Sequenced material: PBMCs or T cells enriched from blood (not recorded which). The receptors were gathered from a young woman who had recovered from COVID-19.

The gene calls are TRBV2 and TRBJ2-7; 10 bases are a match to TRBD2. CDR3 length equals 15 residues. Germline V lookup: CDR1 SNHLY, CDR2 FYNNEI. Trimming at V came to 6 bases and at J to 3 bases, leaving 8 bases not matched to a gene. The CDR3 DNA sequence: TGTGCCAGCAGCGGAGCGGGGGGGGGATACTACGAGCAGTACTTC. Residues: CASSGAGGGYYEQYF.

This chain connects TRBV7-9 to TRBJ2-7, with 10 bases aligning to TRBD1. Trimming removed 3 bases from V and 1 base from J; junction bases left unmatched: 6. CDR3 length: 16 residues. Germline V lookup: CDR1 SEHNR, CDR2 FQNEAQ (reference sequence). The CDR3 DNA reads as TGTGCCAGCAGCTTCGCGGGACAGGGGATTTCCTACGAGCAGTACGTC. It translates to CASSFAGQGISYEQYV.

This clone has only one observation. V is TRBV18 and J is TRBJ1-5; 7 bases map to TRBD1. Trimming at V came to 1 base and at J to 3 bases, leaving 15 bases not matched to a gene. Looked up from germline, CDR1 is KGHSH and CDR2 is LQKENI. The CDR3 is made up of 19 amino acids. The CDR3 spells CASSPRGTEGTGLNQPQHF. In DNA, the CDR3 is TGTGCCAGCTCACCACGAGGGACAGAGGGTACAGGCCTCAATCAGCCCCAGCATTTT. Full variable domain (missing parts from reference TRBV18 and TRBJ1-5): NAGVMQNPRHLVRRRGQEARLRCSPMKGHSHVYWYRQLPEEGLKFMVYLQKENIIDESGMPKERFSAEFPKEGPSILRIQQVVRGDSAAYFCASSPRGTEGTGLNQPQHFGDGTRLSIL.

The gene calls are TRBV4-2 and TRBJ2-3; 15 bases fit TRBD2. From germline, CDR1 is LGHNA and CDR2 YNFKEQ. The CDR3 totals 17 residues. Germline trimming cut 1 base from V and 4 bases from J; bases unmatched to any gene: 3. Here the CDR3 reads CASSQAGLAGGPDTQYF. The CDR3 bases are TGTGCCAGCAGCCAAGCCGGACTAGCGGGAGGGCCAGATACGCAGTATTTT.

J is TRBJ2-1 and V is TRBV28; D gene unclear. This CDR3 region has 14 residues. CDR1 MDHEN and CDR2 SYDVKM come from the germline V gene. The ends were cut back, 5 bases at V and 4 bases at J, with 12 bases in the middle. The chain's CDR3 is CASSPPEIYNEQFF. CDR3 coding DNA: TGTGCCAGCAGTCCCCCCGAGATATACAATGAGCAGTTCTTC.

For the CDR3, the DNA is TGCAGCGTCACAGGGGGTGATGGAATAACTAATGAAAAACTGTTTTTT. Its translation: CSVTGGDGITNEKLFF. V gene TRBV29-1 combines with J gene TRBJ1-4; TRBD1 agrees at 8 bases. V lost 6 bases, J lost 1 base, and 10 bases stayed unmatched. CDR3 size: 16 residues. CDR1 and CDR2 from the germline V gene are SQVTM and ANQGSEA.

V is TRBV6-5 and J is TRBJ1-5; D possibly corresponds to TRBD1 (5 bases). Per the germline V gene, CDR1 is MNHEY and CDR2 is SVGAGI. Trimming left V 7 bases short and J 4 bases short, with 11 bases between. The CDR3 is made up of 13 amino acids. The CDR3 loop reads CASTTTENQPQHF. In DNA form, the CDR3 reads TGTGCCAGCACTACGACAGAGAATCAGCCCCAGCATTTT.

The chain has TRBV12-3 or TRBV12-4 and TRBJ1-2, with 10 bases lining up with TRBD1. The CDR3 loop spans 13 amino acids. The V and J ends lost 9 bases and 8 bases, in that order; junction bases with no gene match: 9. The CDR3 protein is CASVPGTGVGYTF. CDR3 DNA sequence: TGTGCCAGTGTACCCGGGACAGGGGTCGGCTACACCTTC.

This chain joins TRBV15 and TRBJ1-5; TRBD1 might be the D (5 bases). The CDR3 sequence is 16 residues long. The V gene lost 2 bases and the J gene lost 0 bases, with 11 bases spanning the gap. Germline loops: CDR1 LNHNV, CDR2 YYDKDF (reference sequence). CDR3 amino acids: CATSRRGSDSNQPQHF. The CDR3 DNA follows: TGTGCCACCAGCAGAAGGGGTAGTGATAGCAATCAGCCCCAGCATTTT.

This clone was seen just once. V usage is TRBV12-3 or TRBV12-4 and J usage is TRBJ1-5; 7 bases are shared with TRBD1. V gave up 5 bases and J gave up 5 bases; unmatched junction bases: 3. The CDR3 spans 13 residues. The CDR3 DNA sequence: TGTGCCAGCAGTCGACAGGGCCATCAGCCCCAGCATTTT. As protein: CASSRQGHQPQHF.

This clone was counted a few times. The CDR3 coding sequence is TGTGCCAGCAGGAGTAGCGGGAGGGCCGGGGAGCTGTTTTTT. Protein: CASRSSGRAGELFF. The chain combines TRBV2 with TRBJ2-2; 11 nucleotides line up with TRBD2. V was clipped by 6 bases and J by 6 bases; unmatched bases: 3. Germline loops: CDR1 SNHLY, CDR2 FYNNEI. The CDR3 runs 14 residues.

This sequence joins TRBV7-2 and TRBJ1-5; 7 bases match TRBD1. The CDR3 is 16 residues long. Germline V CDR1 and CDR2: SGHTA, FQGNSA. The junction had 10 bases not matched to a gene; V was cut back by 4 bases and J by 4 bases. The CDR3 sequence: CASSYTTQGWNQPQHF. The CDR3 DNA sequence: TGTGCCAGCAGCTACACTACACAGGGGTGGAATCAGCCCCAGCATTTT.

Only a few counts were recorded for this clone. The genes are TRBV9 and TRBJ2-2; the match to TRBD1 covers 7 bases. Germline assignment: CDR1 SGDLS and CDR2 YYNGEE. The CDR3 consists of 16 residues. V lost 4 bases to trimming and J lost 4 bases; unmatched junction nucleotides: 10. The CDR3 DNA reads TGTGCCAGCAGCACCCGGGACAGACAATCCACCGGGGAGCTGTTTTTT. Protein: CASSTRDRQSTGELFF.

The chain recombines TRBV7-2 with TRBJ1-1; D is ambiguous. Germline V CDR1 and CDR2: SGHTA, FQGNSA. With 3 bases removed from V and 2 bases from J, the gap between germline ends came to 7 bases. CDR3 length: 13 residues. CDR3 amino acids: CASSFSGNTEAFF. The CDR3 nucleotides read TGTGCCAGCAGCTTTTCAGGAAACACTGAAGCTTTCTTT.